A single T cell receptor (beta chain) is shown here with its context. The antigen is unknown. The CDR3 has 15 amino acids. Germline assignment: CDR1 MNHEY and CDR2 SMNVEV (reference sequence). Trimming at V came to 2 bases and at J to 4 bases, leaving 3 bases not matched to a gene. The record originates from a study of shared clonotypes between healthy human individuals. Study outcomes and limitations: Generation of non-shared clonotypes was less probable than generation of clonotypes shared by all four donors.

In the authors' workflow: Without quality scores, immunoSEQ junctional reads could not be filtered like full-length reads. Using immunoSEQ multiplex PCR, the repertoire was profiled, and TCRdb retains in-frame clones only, with some absent. V, J and clone size are taken as reported in that table, and D and trimming were inferred from the DNA itself. The sample carries millions of clones, approximately 90% recorded once. The chain links TRBV27 to TRBJ2-3; 10 nucleotides align to TRBD2. This TCR derives from a man aged 18 to 35 in good health. The specimen was naive CD4+ T cells sorted from blood. Specified subset: CD45RA+ positively selected. CDR3 in DNA: TGTGCCAGCAGTTTAAGTAGCGGGAGGTCAGATACGCAGTATTTT. It specifies CASSLSSGRSDTQYF.